This TCR beta chain was identified during a study of CD8 T cells in ankylosing spondylitis. V was cut by 5 bases and J by 0 bases, with 14 bases left in between. Germline CDR1 SGHDT, CDR2 YYEEEE. The CDR3 runs to 15 residues. This clonotype was observed at least ten times. Its cognate antigen is unknown. Broader study findings: Clones linked to disease, bearing a CD8+ phenotype, were relatively rare in peripheral blood. In ankylosing spondylitis patients, matched synovial fluid reportedly showed significant enrichment of disease-linked clones.

Molecular-barcoded quantitative 5'-RACE produced these TCR beta libraries. TCRdb re-derived calls from the 5' RACE reads in MiXCR, one entry per CDR3 protein. The sample holds more than 95,000 distinct CDR3 sequences, roughly 8.3% seen once. The receptor was isolated from a male donor with ankylosing spondylitis or in good health (not recorded which). This chain connects TRBV5-6 to TRBJ2-5; no firm D call. Source material: blood, either unsorted or a sorted T cell fraction (not recorded which). This CDR3 reads CASSPVYRNQETQYF. CDR3 DNA sequence: TGTGCCAGCAGTCCTGTATATCGAAACCAAGAGACCCAGTACTTC.